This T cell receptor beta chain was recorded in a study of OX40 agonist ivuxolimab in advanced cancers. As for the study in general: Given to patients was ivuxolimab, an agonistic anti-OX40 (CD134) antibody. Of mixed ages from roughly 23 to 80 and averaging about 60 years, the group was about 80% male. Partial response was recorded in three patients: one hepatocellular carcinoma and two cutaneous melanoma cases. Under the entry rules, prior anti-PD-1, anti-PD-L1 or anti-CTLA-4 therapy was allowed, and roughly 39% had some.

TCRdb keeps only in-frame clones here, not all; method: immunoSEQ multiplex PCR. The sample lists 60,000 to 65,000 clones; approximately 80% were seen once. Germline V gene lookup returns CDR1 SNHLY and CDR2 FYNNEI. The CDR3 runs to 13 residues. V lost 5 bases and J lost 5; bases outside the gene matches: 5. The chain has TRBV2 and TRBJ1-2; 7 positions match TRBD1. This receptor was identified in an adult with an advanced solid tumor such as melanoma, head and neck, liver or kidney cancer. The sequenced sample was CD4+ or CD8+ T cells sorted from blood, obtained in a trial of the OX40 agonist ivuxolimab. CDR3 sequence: CASSRGPRYGYTF. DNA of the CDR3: TGTGCCAGCAGTAGGGGGCCTCGTTATGGCTACACCTTC.